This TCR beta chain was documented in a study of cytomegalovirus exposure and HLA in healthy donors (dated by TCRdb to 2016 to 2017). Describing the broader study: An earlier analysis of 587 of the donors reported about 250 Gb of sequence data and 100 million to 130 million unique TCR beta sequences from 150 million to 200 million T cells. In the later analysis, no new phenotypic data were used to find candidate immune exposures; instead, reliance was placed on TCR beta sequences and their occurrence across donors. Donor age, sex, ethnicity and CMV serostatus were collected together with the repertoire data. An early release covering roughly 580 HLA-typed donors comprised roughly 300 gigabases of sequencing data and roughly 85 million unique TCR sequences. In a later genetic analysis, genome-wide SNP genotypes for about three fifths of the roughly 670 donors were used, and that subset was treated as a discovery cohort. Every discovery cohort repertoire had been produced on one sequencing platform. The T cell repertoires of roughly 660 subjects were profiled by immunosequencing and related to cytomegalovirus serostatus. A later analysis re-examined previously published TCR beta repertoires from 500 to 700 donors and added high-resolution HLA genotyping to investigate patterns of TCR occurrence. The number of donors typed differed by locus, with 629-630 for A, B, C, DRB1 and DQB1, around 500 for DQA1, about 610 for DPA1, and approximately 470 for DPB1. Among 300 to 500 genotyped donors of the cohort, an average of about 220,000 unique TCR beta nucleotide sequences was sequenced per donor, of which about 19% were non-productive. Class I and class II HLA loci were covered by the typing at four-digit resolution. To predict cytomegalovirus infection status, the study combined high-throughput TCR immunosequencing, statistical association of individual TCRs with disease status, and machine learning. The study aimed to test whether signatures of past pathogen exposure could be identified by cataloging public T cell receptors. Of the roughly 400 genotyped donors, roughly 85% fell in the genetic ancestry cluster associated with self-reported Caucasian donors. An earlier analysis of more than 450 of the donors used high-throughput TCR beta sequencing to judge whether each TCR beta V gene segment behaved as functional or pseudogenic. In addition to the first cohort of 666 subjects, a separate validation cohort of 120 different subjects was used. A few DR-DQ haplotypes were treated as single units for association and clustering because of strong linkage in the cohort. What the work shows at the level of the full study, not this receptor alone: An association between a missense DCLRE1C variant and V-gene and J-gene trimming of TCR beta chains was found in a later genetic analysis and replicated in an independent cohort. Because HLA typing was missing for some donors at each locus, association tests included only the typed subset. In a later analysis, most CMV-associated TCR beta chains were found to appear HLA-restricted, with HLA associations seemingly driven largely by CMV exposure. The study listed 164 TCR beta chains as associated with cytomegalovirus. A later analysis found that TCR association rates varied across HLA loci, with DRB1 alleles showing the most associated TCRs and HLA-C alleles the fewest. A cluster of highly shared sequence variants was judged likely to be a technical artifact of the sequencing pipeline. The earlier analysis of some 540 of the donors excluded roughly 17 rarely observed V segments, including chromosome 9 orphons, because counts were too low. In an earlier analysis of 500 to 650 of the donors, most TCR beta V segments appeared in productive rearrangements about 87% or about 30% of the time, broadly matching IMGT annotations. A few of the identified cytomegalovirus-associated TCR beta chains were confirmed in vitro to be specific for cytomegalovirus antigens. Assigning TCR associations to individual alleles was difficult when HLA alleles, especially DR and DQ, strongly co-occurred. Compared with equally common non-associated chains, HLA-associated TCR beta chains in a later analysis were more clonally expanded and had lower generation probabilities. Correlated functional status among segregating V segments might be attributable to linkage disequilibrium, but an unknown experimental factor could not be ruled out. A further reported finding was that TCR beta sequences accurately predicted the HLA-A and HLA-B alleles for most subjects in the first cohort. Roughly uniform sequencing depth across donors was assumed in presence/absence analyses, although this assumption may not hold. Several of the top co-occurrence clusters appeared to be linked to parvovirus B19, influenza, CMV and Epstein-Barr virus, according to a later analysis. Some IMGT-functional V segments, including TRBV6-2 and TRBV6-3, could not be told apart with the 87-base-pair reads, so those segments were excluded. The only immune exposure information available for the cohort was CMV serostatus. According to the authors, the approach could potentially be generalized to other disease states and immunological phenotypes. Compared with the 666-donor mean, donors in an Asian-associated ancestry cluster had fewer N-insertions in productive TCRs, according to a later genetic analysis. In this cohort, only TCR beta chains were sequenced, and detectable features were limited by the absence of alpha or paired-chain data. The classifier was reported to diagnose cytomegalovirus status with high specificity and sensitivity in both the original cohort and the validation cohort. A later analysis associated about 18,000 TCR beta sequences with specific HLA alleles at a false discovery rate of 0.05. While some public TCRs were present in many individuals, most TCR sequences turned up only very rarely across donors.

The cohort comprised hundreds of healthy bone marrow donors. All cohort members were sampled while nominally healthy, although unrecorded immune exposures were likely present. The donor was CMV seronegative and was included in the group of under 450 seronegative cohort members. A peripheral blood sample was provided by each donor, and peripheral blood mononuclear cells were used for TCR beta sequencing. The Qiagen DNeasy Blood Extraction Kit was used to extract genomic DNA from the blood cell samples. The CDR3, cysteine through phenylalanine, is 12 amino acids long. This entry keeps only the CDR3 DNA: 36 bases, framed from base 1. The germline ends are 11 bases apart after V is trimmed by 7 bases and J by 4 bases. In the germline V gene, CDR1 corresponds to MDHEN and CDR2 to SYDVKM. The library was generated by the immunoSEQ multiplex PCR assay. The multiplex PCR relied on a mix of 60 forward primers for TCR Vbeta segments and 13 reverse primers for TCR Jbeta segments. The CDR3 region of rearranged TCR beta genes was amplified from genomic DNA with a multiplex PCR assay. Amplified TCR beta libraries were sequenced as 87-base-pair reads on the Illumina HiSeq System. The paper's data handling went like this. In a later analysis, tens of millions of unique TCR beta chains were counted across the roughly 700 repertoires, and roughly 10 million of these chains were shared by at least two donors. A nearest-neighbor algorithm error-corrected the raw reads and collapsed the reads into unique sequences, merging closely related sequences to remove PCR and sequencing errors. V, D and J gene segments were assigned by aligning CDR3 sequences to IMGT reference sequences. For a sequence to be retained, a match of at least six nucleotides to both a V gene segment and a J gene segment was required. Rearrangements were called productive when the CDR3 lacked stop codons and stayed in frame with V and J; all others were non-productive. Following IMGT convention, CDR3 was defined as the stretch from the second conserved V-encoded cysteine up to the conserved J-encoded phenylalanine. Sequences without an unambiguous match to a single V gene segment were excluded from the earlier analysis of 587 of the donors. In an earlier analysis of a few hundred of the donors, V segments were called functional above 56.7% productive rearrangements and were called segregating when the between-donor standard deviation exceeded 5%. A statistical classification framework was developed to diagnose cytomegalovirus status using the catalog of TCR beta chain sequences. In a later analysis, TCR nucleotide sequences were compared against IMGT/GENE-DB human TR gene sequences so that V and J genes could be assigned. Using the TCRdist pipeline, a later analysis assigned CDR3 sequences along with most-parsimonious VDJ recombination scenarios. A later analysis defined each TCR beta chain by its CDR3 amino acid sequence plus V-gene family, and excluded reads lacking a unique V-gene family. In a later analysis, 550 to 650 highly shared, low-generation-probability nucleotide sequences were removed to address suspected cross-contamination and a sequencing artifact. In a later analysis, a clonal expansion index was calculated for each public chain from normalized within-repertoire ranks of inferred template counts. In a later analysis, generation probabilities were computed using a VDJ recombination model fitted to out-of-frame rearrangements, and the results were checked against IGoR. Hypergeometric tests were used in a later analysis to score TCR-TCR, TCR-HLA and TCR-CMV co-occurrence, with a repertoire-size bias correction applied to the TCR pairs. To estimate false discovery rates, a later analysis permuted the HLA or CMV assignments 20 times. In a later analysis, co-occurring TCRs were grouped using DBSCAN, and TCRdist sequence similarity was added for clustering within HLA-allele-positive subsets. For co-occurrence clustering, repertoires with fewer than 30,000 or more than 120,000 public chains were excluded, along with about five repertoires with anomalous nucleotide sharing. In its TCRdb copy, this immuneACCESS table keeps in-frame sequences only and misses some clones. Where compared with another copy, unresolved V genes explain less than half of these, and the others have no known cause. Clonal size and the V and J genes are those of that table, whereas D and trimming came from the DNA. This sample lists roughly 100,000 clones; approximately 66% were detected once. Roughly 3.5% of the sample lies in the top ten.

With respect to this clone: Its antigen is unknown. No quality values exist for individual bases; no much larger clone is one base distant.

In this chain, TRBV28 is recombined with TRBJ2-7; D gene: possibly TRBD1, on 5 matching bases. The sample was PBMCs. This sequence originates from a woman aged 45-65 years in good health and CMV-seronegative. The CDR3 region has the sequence CASTIGVYEQYF. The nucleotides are TGTGCCAGCACCATAGGGGTATACGAGCAGTACTTC.